The 21 T cell receptor beta chains in this list originate from one sample, sequenced in a study of blood T cell repertoires in COVID-19. Sequencing used immunoSEQ multiplex PCR; TCRdb keeps in-frame clones, though not all of them. The repertoire includes about 59,000 clones, 73% of them detected once, and roughly 18% sits in the top ten. Sequenced: peripheral blood. All receptors derive from a woman between 50 and 59 years old with active or convalescent COVID-19.

J is TRBJ2-2 and V is TRBV3-1 (or the pseudogene TRBV3-2); 9 bases match TRBD2. Germline CDR1 and CDR2: LGHDT and YNNKEL (reference sequence). This CDR3 has 16 amino acids. Trimming removed 1 base from V and 7 bases from J; junction bases left unmatched: 7. The CDR3 reads CASSQAREGLGGELFF. DNA for the CDR3: TGTGCCAGCAGCCAAGCGCGGGAGGGCCTGGGCGGGGAGCTGTTTTTT.

This chain connects TRBV10-3 to TRBJ2-7, with 9 positions matching TRBD1. Trimming cost V 7 bases and J 5 bases; bases outside gene matches: 6. CDR3 length: 13 amino acids. CDR1 ENHRY and CDR2 SYGVKD come from the germline V gene. CDR3 sequence reads: CAINGQGIDEQYF. The CDR3 DNA reads as TGTGCCATCAACGGACAGGGGATCGACGAGCAGTACTTC.

The J gene is TRBJ1-2, the V gene TRBV5-8; TRBD1 matches at 9 bases. Losses at the gene ends were 3 bases for V and 2 bases for J; bases not matched to a gene: 5. The CDR3 length is 15 residues. Germline CDR1 and CDR2: SGHTS and YDEGEE. Here the CDR3 reads CASSSRTGVNYGYTF. The DNA for the CDR3 is TGTGCCAGCAGCTCCCGGACAGGGGTGAACTATGGCTACACCTTC.

This chain uses TRBV5-4 with TRBJ2-7; maybe TRBD1 (6 bases). Germline lookup yields CDR1 SGHNT and CDR2 YYREEE (reference sequence). The CDR3 sequence is 14 residues long. V was trimmed by 2 bases and J by 3 bases, leaving 12 bases between them. CDR3 DNA sequence: TGTGCCAGCAGCTTAGGGGACACCCTCTACGAGCAGTACTTC. The encoded protein is CASSLGDTLYEQYF.

V and J are TRBV29-1 and TRBJ2-7; 8 nucleotides align to TRBD2. The CDR3 has 13 amino acids. Germline assignment: CDR1 SQVTM and CDR2 ANQGSEA. V was clipped by 0 bases and J by 6 bases; unmatched bases: 4. CDR3 bases: TGCAGCGTTGAAGAGACTAGCGCTTCCGAGCAGTACTTC. It specifies CSVEETSASEQYF.

The genes are TRBV27 and TRBJ2-3; D is perhaps TRBD2 (7 bases). V was shortened by 7 bases and J by 3 bases, with 23 bases between the two germline ends. The CDR3 totals 17 residues. Germline loops: CDR1 MNHEY, CDR2 SMNVEV (reference sequence). Written as DNA, the CDR3 is TGTGCCAGCAAACTTGCTCCCCGGGGAGGGGGAACAGATACGCAGTATTTT. Residues: CASKLAPRGGGTDTQYF.

This rearrangement joins TRBV5-1 to TRBJ1-1, with TRBD1 as a possible D gene (6 bases). Germline-derived CDR1 and CDR2 are SGHRS and YFSETQ. V was clipped by 4 bases and J by 0 bases, with 10 bases between them. CDR3 length: 14 amino acids. The CDR3 DNA reads TGCGCCAGCAGCCGAACAGGGTTGAACACTGAAGCTTTCTTT. Protein product: CASSRTGLNTEAFF.

The chain combines TRBV28 with TRBJ2-7; possible D gene TRBD2, 6 bases. V was cut by 2 bases and J by 5 bases, with 10 bases left in between. The CDR3 consists of 13 residues. Germline CDR1 MDHEN, CDR2 SYDVKM. The CDR3 loop is CASSLGRRNEQYF. CDR3 DNA sequence: TGTGCCAGCAGTTTAGGGAGGAGGAACGAGCAGTACTTC.

The chain couples TRBV6-5 to TRBJ2-2; 7 bases line up with TRBD1. The CDR3 has 14 residues. V was clipped by 6 bases and J by 1 base; unmatched bases: 2. Germline assignment: CDR1 MNHEY and CDR2 SVGAGI. The CDR3 here is CASRQGWNTGELFF. In nucleotides, the CDR3 is TGTGCCAGCAGACAGGGGTGGAACACCGGGGAGCTGTTTTTT.

The chain combines TRBV9 with TRBJ2-3, with 8 bases identical to TRBD2. The germline gives CDR1 SGDLS, CDR2 YYNGEE. The CDR3 has 16 amino acids. After removal of 4 bases from V and 0 bases from J, the junction contained 7 bases not matched to a gene. The CDR3, as DNA: TGTGCCAGCAGCCCCCGGTCTAGCGGGAGCACAGATACGCAGTATTTT. It yields the protein CASSPRSSGSTDTQYF.

The rearrangement links TRBV5-4 to TRBJ1-2; D uncertain. This CDR3 region has 13 residues. From germline, CDR1 is SGHNT and CDR2 YYREEE (reference sequence). With 0 bases removed from V and 4 bases from J, the gap between germline ends came to 7 bases. Written as DNA, the CDR3 is TGTGCCAGCAGCTTGGACAGTCCCTATGGCTACACCTTC. Translated: CASSLDSPYGYTF.

J is TRBJ2-1 and V is TRBV7-7; the match to TRBD2 covers 8 bases. V was clipped by 2 bases and J by 2 bases; unmatched bases: 8. The CDR3 contains 17 residues. In germline, CDR1 is SSHAT, CDR2 FNYEAQ (reference sequence). The CDR3 here is CASSLYPSGRTYNEQFF. The CDR3 coding sequence is TGTGCCAGCAGCTTATACCCTAGCGGGCGCACCTACAATGAGCAGTTCTTC.

The chain recombines TRBV5-6 with TRBJ1-6, with 10 nucleotides matching TRBD1. The CDR3 length is 17 residues. Germline V CDR1 and CDR2: SGHDT, YYEEEE. Trimming at V came to 4 bases and at J to 1 base, leaving 5 bases not matched to a gene. This CDR3 reads CASSRGTGVSYNSPLHF. Here the CDR3 DNA reads TGTGCCAGCAGCCGCGGGACAGGGGTATCCTATAATTCACCCCTCCACTTT.

The rearrangement uses TRBV30 and TRBJ2-7; 9 nucleotides agree with TRBD1. Germline values: CDR1 GTSNPN, CDR2 SVGIG (reference sequence). CDR3 length: 16 amino acids. V lost 4 bases to trimming and J lost 5 bases; unmatched junction nucleotides: 15. CDR3 residues: CAWIPPNGQGFHEQYF. For the CDR3, the DNA is TGTGCCTGGATTCCCCCGAATGGACAGGGGTTTCACGAGCAGTACTTC.

The chain uses TRBV28 and TRBJ2-7; 16 nucleotides agree with TRBD2. The junction had 4 bases not matched to a gene; V was cut back by 0 bases and J by 5 bases. The CDR3 is 17 residues long. Germline values: CDR1 MDHEN, CDR2 SYDVKM. The CDR3 sequence: CASSLWGTSGRGDEQYF. The CDR3, as DNA: TGTGCCAGCAGTTTATGGGGGACTAGCGGGAGGGGCGACGAGCAGTACTTC. Combining the CDR3 with reference TRBV28 and TRBJ2-7 gives the whole variable domain DVKVTQSSRYLVKRTGEKVFLECVQDMDHENMFWYRQDPGLGLRLIYFSYDVKMKEKGDIPEGYSVSREKKERFSLILESASTNQTSMYLCASSLWGTSGRGDEQYFGPGTRLTVT.

This rearrangement joins TRBV24-1 to TRBJ2-6, with D uncertain. With 3 bases removed from V and 0 bases from J, the gap between germline ends came to 5 bases. The CDR3 has 15 amino acids. Germline V gives CDR1 KGHDR, CDR2 SFDVKD. CDR3 loop: CATSDPGSGANVLTF. CDR3 bases: TGTGCCACCAGTGATCCCGGCTCTGGGGCCAACGTCCTGACTTTC.

In its sample, this clone was seen a few times. The chain uses TRBV29-1 and TRBJ1-1, with 7 bases that match TRBD1. The CDR3 loop spans 13 amino acids. Germline trimming cut 4 bases from V and 2 bases from J; bases unmatched to any gene: 4. Per the germline V gene, CDR1 is SQVTM and CDR2 is ANQGSEA. The CDR3 reads CSVGGQSNTEAFF. CDR3 bases: TGCAGCGTTGGGGGACAGTCTAACACTGAAGCTTTCTTT.

The CDR3 is CASGVGEENIQYF. The CDR3 DNA is TGTGCCAGCGGGGTTGGGGAGGAAAACATTCAGTACTTC. This rearrangement joins TRBV7-8 to TRBJ2-4, with D possibly matching TRBD2 (6 bases). Germline assignment: CDR1 SGHVS and CDR2 FQNEAQ. The CDR3 spans 13 residues. Trimming stripped 8 bases from V and 5 bases from J, with 13 bases between.

This chain uses TRBV2 with TRBJ2-2; 9 bases agree with TRBD1. Trimming took 8 bases from V and 7 from J; bases not matched to a gene: 8. Per the germline V gene, CDR1 is SNHLY and CDR2 is FYNNEI. The CDR3 has 14 residues. The chain's CDR3 is CASQDRGRSGELFF. The CDR3 region has the DNA TGTGCCAGCCAGGACAGGGGACGTAGCGGGGAGCTGTTTTTT.

The chain recombines TRBV9 with TRBJ2-5; D is unresolved. Germline values: CDR1 SGDLS, CDR2 YYNGEE. This CDR3 contains 15 residues. Trimming pared 0 bases from V and 5 bases from J, leaving 14 bases between. The CDR3 protein is CASSVDQNVGETQYF. For the CDR3, the DNA is TGTGCCAGCAGCGTAGATCAAAACGTCGGGGAGACCCAGTACTTC.

The chain is built from TRBV18 and TRBJ1-1, with TRBD1 identical over 7 bases. This CDR3 is 17 amino acids long. Germline values: CDR1 KGHSH, CDR2 LQKENI. The V gene end was trimmed by 5 bases and the J gene end by 2 bases; junction bases not matched to a gene: 14. The CDR3 DNA is TGTGCCAGCTCAAGTGTCTGGCAGGGGGAAAGAAACACTGAAGCTTTCTTT. Amino acids: CASSSVWQGERNTEAFF.